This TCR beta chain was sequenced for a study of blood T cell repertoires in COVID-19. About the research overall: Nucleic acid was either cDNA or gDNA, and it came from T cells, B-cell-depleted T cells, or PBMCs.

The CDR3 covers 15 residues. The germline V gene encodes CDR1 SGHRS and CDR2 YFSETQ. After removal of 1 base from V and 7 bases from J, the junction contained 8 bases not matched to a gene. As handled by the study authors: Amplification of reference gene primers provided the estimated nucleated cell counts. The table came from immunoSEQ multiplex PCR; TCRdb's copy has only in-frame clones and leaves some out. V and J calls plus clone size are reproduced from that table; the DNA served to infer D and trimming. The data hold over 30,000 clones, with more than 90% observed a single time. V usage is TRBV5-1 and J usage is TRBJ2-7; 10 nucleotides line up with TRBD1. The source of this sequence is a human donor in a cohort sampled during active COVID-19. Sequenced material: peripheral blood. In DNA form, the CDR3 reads TGCGCCAGCAGCTTGAGGGGGACAGGGGTCTGGGAGCAGTACTTC. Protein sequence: CASSLRGTGVWEQYF.